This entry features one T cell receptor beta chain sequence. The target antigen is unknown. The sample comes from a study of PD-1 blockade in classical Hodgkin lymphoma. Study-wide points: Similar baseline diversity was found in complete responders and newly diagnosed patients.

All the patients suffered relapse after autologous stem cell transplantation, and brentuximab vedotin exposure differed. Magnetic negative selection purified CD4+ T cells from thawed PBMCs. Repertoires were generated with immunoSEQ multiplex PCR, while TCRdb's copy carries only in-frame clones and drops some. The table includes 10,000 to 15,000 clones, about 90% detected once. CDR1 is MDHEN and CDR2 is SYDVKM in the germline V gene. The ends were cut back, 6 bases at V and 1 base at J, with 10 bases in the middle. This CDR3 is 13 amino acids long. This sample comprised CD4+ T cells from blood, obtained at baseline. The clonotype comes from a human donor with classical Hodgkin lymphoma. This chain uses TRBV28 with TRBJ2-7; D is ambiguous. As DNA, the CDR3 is TGTGCCAGCAGGGACCCGAATTCCTACGAGCAGTACTTC. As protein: CASRDPNSYEQYF.